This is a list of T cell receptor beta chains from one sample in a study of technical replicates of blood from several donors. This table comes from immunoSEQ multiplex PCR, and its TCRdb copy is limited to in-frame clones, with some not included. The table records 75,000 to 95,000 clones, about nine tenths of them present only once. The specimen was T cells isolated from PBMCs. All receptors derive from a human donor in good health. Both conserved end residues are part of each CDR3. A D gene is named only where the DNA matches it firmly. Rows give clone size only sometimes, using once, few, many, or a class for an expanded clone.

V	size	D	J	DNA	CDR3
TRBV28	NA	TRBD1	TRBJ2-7	TGTGCCAGCACCGACAGGGGGCGATCCTACGAGCAGTACTTC	CASTDRGRSYEQYF
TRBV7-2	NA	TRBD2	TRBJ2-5	TGTGCCAGCACTAGGGAACTAGCGGGGGTTAGGTACCAAGAGACCCAGTACTTC	CASTRELAGVRYQETQYF
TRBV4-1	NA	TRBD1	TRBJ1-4	TGCGCCAGCAGCTCCCTTTGGGACAGGGGTGAAGAAAAACTGTTTTTT	CASSSLWDRGEEKLFF
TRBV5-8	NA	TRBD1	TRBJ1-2	TGTGCCAGCAAGATTCCCGACAGGGTGGAGGGCTACACCTTC	CASKIPDRVEGYTF
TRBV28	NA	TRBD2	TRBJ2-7	TGTGCCAGCAGTTTAACTAGCGGAGATTACGAGCAGTACTTC	CASSLTSGDYEQYF
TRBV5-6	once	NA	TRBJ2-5	TGTGCCAGCAGCCTTTCAATTAGAGAGACCCAGTACTTC	CASSLSIRETQYF
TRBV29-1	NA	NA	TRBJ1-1	TGCAGCGTTGAGGGTCAGGAGAACACTGAAGCTTTCTTT	CSVEGQENTEAFF
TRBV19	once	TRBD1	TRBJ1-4	TGTGCCAGTAGCACGCTGCGGGGACAGGGAGGGATTGAACATGAAAAACTGTTTTTT	CASSTLRGQGGIEHEKLFF
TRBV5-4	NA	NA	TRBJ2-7	TGTGCCAGCAGCTTGGAAGGGGCGAGGGAGCAGTACTTC	CASSLEGAREQYF
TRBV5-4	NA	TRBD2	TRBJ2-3	TGTGCCAGCAGCAGGATGACTAGCGGGAGAAGAGATACGCAGTATTTT	CASSRMTSGRRDTQYF
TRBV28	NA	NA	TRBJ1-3	TGTGCCAGCAGTTTGGCGGGGAGCTCTGGAAACACCATATATTTT	CASSLAGSSGNTIYF
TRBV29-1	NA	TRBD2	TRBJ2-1	TGCAGCGTTGAAAGTTCGGCTAGCGGATACAATGAGCAGTTCTTC	CSVESSASGYNEQFF
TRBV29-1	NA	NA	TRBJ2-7	TGCAGCGTTGTGTGGTGGAGCGCCTCATCCTACGAGCAGTACTTC	CSVVWWSASSYEQYF
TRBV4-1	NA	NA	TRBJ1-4	TGCGCCAGCAGCCAAGACGGGGTGAGGAATGAAAAACTGTTTTTT	CASSQDGVRNEKLFF
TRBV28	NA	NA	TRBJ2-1	TGTGCCAGCTCCGTCCCCGGTACGGCCTACAATGAGCAGTTCTTC	CASSVPGTAYNEQFF
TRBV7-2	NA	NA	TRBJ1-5	TGTGCCAGCAGGAAGACAGGCGCTAATCAGCCCCAGCATTTT	CASRKTGANQPQHF
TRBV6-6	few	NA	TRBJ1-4	TGTGCCAGCAGTTACAGTGGCTCAACTAATGAAAAACTGTTTTTT	CASSYSGSTNEKLFF
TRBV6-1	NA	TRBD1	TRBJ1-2	TGTGCCAGCAGGAACCCGGGACAGGATTACTATGGCTACACCTTC	CASRNPGQDYYGYTF
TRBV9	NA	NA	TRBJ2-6	TGTGCCAGCAGCGTAGAAGTAGGACAGCCTTCCCCCTCTGGGGCCAACGTCCTGACTTTC	CASSVEVGQPSPSGANVLTF
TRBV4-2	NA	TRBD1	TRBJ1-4	TGTGCCAGCAGCCAGGCCCGACAGGGAGAGAATGAAAAACTGTTTTTT	CASSQARQGENEKLFF
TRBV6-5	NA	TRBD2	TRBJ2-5	TGTGCCAGCAGTTACTCGGGGCGGGGGGGGCAAGAGACCCAGTACTTC	CASSYSGRGGQETQYF
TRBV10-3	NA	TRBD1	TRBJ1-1	TGTGCCACCGCCGGGACAGGGAGCTCTGAAGCTTTCTTT	CATAGTGSSEAFF
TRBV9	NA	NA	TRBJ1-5	TGTGCCAGCAGCGTCGGTCAGACGGGACAGCCCCAGCATTTT	CASSVGQTGQPQHF
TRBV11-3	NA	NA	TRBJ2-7	TGTGCCAGCAGCTTAGAGCCATCGTTAACAGGGCAGTACTTC	CASSLEPSLTGQYF
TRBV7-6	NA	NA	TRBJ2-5	TGTGCCAGCAGCTTAGGGGTAGCGAGAGGTTTCTGGGAGACCCAGTACTTC	CASSLGVARGFWETQYF
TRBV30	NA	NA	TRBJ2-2	TGTGCCTGGAACAGGGCCGGGGAGCTGTTTTTT	CAWNRAGELFF
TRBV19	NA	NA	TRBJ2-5	TGTGCCAGTAGTATAGATCCTAATCGTTATGTTCAAGAGACCCAGTACTTC	CASSIDPNRYVQETQYF
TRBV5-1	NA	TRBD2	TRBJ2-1	TGCGCCAGCAGCGGGGTAGCGGGGAACAATGAGCAGTTCTTC	CASSGVAGNNEQFF
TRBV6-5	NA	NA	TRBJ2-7	TGTGCCAGCAGTGGACAGTTCCCTCGCGAGCAGTACTTC	CASSGQFPREQYF
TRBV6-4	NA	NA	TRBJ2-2	TGTGCCAGCAGTGACGAGGGGGTCGGGGAGCTGTTTTTT	CASSDEGVGELFF
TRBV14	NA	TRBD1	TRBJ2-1	TGTGCCAGCAGCCAAGATTGGACAGGGATTTTCAACAATGAGCAGTTCTTC	CASSQDWTGIFNNEQFF
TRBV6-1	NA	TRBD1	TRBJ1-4	TGTGCCAGCTCTAGGACAGGGCAGGTTAATGAAAAACTGTTTTTT	CASSRTGQVNEKLFF
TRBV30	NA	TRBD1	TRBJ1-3	TGTGCCTGGGGGACAGGGGGCGCTTTTGGAAACACCATATATTTT	CAWGTGGAFGNTIYF
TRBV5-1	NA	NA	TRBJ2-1	TGCGCCAGCAGCCAGGGGGGCCTCGACAATGAGCAGTTCTTC	CASSQGGLDNEQFF
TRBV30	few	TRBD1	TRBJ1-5	TGTGCCTGGGGGAACAGGGGCACACAGCCCCAGCATTTT	CAWGNRGTQPQHF
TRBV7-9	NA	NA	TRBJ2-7	TGTGCCAGCAGCTTAGTAGGGGGTGGCGAGCAGTACTTC	CASSLVGGGEQYF
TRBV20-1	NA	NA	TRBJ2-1	TGCAGTGTGGCCGTTTACAATGAGCAGTTCTTC	CSVAVYNEQFF
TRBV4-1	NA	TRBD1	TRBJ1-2	TGCGCCAGCAGCCACGCGGACAGGAGCAACTATGGCTACACCTTC	CASSHADRSNYGYTF
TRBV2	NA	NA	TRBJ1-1	TGTGCCAGCAGTGGTTTGTACAGTAACACTGAAGCTTTCTTT	CASSGLYSNTEAFF
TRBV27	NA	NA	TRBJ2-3	TGTGCCAGCAGTTCCTCTTGGCAGTTAACAGATACGCAGTATTTT	CASSSSWQLTDTQYF
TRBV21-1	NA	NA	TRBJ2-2	TGTGCCAGCAGCAAGAGTCGGTCCCCCACCGGGGAGCTGTTTTTT	CASSKSRSPTGELFF
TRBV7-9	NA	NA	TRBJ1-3	TGTGCCAGCAGCTTAGCGAGAGTCTCTGGAAACACCATATATTTT	CASSLARVSGNTIYF
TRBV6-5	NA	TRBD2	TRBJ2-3	TGTGCCAGCAGTTCCCTAGCGGCCATGAACACAGATACGCAGTATTTT	CASSSLAAMNTDTQYF
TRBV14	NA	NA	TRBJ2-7	TGTGCCAGCAGCCAAGGTCATGTGAGGACCTACGAGCAGTACTTC	CASSQGHVRTYEQYF
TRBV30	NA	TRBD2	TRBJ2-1	TGTGCCTGGAGTACCGGGACTAGCGGGGGGAATGAGCAGTTCTTC	CAWSTGTSGGNEQFF
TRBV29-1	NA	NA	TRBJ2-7	TGCAGCGTGGCAGGGGCAGCGGGACGGTACGAGCAGTACTTC	CSVAGAAGRYEQYF
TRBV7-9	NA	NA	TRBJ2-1	TGTGCCAGCAGTTCCGGACTGGCCTCCTACAATGAGCAGTTCTTC	CASSSGLASYNEQFF
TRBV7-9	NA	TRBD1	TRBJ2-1	TGTGCCAGCAGCTTGGACAGGGTGGGAGGTGAGCAGTTCTTC	CASSLDRVGGEQFF
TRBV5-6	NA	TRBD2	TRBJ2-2	TGTGCCAGCAGCAACGGGCTCGGACTAGCGGGGGGCACCGGGGAGCTGTTTTTT	CASSNGLGLAGGTGELFF
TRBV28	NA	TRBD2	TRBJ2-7	TGTGCCAGCACCCGACTAGCGGGTTTCTACGAGCAGTACTTC	CASTRLAGFYEQYF
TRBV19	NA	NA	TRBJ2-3	TGTGCCAGTAGTAAGGGGCCAGCTAGAGCCACATTGGTCACAGATACGCAGTATTTT	CASSKGPARATLVTDTQYF
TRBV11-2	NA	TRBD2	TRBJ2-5	TGTGCCAGCAGCGGACTAGCGGGCTTGAGGGGCGAGACCCAGTACTTC	CASSGLAGLRGETQYF
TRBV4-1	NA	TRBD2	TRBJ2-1	TGCGCCAGCAGTCGGACTAGCAGCCATGAGCAGTTCTTC	CASSRTSSHEQFF
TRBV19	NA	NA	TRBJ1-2	TGTGCCAGTGCCCCCGTCGACTCGTCGCGGTATGGCTACACCTTC	CASAPVDSSRYGYTF
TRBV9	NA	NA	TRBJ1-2	TGTGCCAGCAACAGGGACGGGAACTATGGCTACACCTTC	CASNRDGNYGYTF
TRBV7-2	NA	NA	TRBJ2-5	TGTGCCAGCAGCCGACAGACGGACCACCAAGAGACCCAGTACTTC	CASSRQTDHQETQYF
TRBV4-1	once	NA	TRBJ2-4	NA	CASSQDWGQGANYPYF
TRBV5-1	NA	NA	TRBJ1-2	TGCGCCAGCAGCTTGGCGGGTGGCTACACCTTC	CASSLAGGYTF
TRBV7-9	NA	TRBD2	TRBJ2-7	TGTGCCAGCAGCTTGGGACTGGGACTAGCGGCCTACGAGCAGTACTTC	CASSLGLGLAAYEQYF
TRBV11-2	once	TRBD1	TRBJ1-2	TGTGCCAGCAGATATGCTTTCAGGGGGGACGGCTACACCTTC	CASRYAFRGDGYTF